The rows below give T cell receptor beta chains drawn from one sample of a study of blood T cells in healthy people across ages. TCRdb ran MiXCR on the 5' RACE reads and lists one entry per CDR3 protein. The sample holds 550,000 to 750,000 distinct CDR3 sequences; more than 20% are singletons and the top ten take 3.6%. The sequenced material came from blood. Receptor source: a man between 65 and 85 years old in good health. CDR3s include the opening cysteine and the closing phenylalanine or tryptophan. D genes are given only for firm matches. Clone size, where shown, is once, few, many, or a class for clones that have expanded.

>TRBJ2-1|TRBV20-1|NA|NA
TGCAGTGAAGAGACAGGCGGCCCTTCGGGTGAGCAGTTCTTC
CSEETGGPSGEQFF
>TRBJ2-5|TRBV7-2|NA|TRBD1
TGTGCCAGCAGCTCCTGGACAGGGCCCAAGGAGACCCAGTACTTC
CASSSWTGPKETQYF
>TRBJ1-5|TRBV4-1|few|NA
TGCGCCAGCAGCCAAGATTCAGAAATCAATCAGCCCCAGCATTTT
CASSQDSEINQPQHF
>TRBJ2-5|TRBV7-8|few|NA
TGTGCCAGCAGCTTTATACAGCGGGTTCGGGGAGAGACCCAGTACTTC
CASSFIQRVRGETQYF
>TRBJ1-2|TRBV7-2|many|TRBD1
TGTGCCAGCAGCTTAGATGGGACAGGGAGTAACTATGGCTACACCTTC
CASSLDGTGSNYGYTF
>TRBJ2-7|TRBV6-1|few|NA
TGTGCCAGCAGTGAAGCGCTTTTAGCCACCTACGAGCAGTACTTC
CASSEALLATYEQYF
>TRBJ1-5|TRBV30|NA|NA
TGTGCCTGGAGCCCCCGGGGCGGGAGCAATCAGCCCCAGCATTTT
CAWSPRGGSNQPQHF
>TRBJ2-7|TRBV29-1|NA|TRBD2
TGCAGCGTTCGCCTAGCGGGACCTACCTACGAGCAGTACTTC
CSVRLAGPTYEQYF
>TRBJ1-1|TRBV5-1|many|NA
TGCGCCAGCAGCTTGGGATCAGGTAGGGGTCGTGCTTTCTTT
CASSLGSGRGRAFF
>TRBJ2-5|TRBV20-1|few|TRBD1
TGCAGTGCTAGAGTTTTGGACAGGGAAGAGACCCAGTACTTC
CSARVLDREETQYF
>TRBJ2-5|TRBV7-9|NA|NA
TGTGCCAGCACATTTAACCAAGAGGCCCAGTACTTC
CASTFNQEAQYF
>TRBJ2-5|TRBV29-1|NA|NA
TGCAGCGTCCCCCAGGGGAGAGGGAAAGAGACCCAGTACTTC
CSVPQGRGKETQYF
>TRBJ2-3|TRBV12-3/TRBV12-4|NA|TRBD2
TGTGCCAGCAGCCCGGGAATAGCGGGGCCAGATACGCAGTATTTT
CASSPGIAGPDTQYF
>TRBJ1-5|TRBV12-3/TRBV12-4|NA|NA
TGTGCCACCTCCTTTCTGTCGGGGCAGGGACTACAGCCCCAGCATTTT
CATSFLSGQGLQPQHF
>TRBJ2-1|TRBV10-3|few|TRBD2
TGTGCCATAAAGGGACTAGCGATCGGTGGGCAGTTCTTC
CAIKGLAIGGQFF
>TRBJ1-4|TRBV11-2|NA|NA
TGTGCCAGCAGCTACACAGGGCCTAATGAAAAACTGTTTTTT
CASSYTGPNEKLFF
>TRBJ1-5|TRBV28|NA|NA
TGTGCCAGCAGCGAATTAAATCAGCCCCAGCATTTT
CASSELNQPQHF
>TRBJ1-2|TRBV20-1|few|NA
TGCAGTGCTCCCCCGGGGGGCGCTAACTATGGCTACACCTTC
CSAPPGGANYGYTF
>TRBJ1-1|TRBV12-3/TRBV12-4|few|TRBD1
TGTGCCAGCAGTAGACCGCGACAGGGCCCTAACACTGAAGCTTTCTTT
CASSRPRQGPNTEAFF
>TRBJ1-1|TRBV6-1|few|NA
TGTGCCAGCAGTCGGACAGTCCTCTCTGAAGCTTTCTTT
CASSRTVLSEAFF
>TRBJ2-3|TRBV7-2|NA|TRBD2
TGTGCCAGCAGCTTATCAACTAGCGTCACAGATACGCAGTATTTT
CASSLSTSVTDTQYF
>TRBJ1-4|TRBV2|few|NA
TGTGCCAGCAGTGAACAGGGGACCCCTAATGAAAAACTGTTTTTT
CASSEQGTPNEKLFF
>TRBJ1-6|TRBV25-1|many|NA
TGTGCCAGCAGTGAATCGTCGGGACACAAAAATTCACCCCTCCACTTT
CASSESSGHKNSPLHF
>TRBJ2-1|TRBV4-2|NA|NA
TGTGCCAGCAGCCAAGTGGCTCAGGAGGGTGAGCAGTTCTTC
CASSQVAQEGEQFF
>TRBJ2-1|TRBV28|NA|NA
TGTGCCAGCAATTTTAGGGGCAGGTACATCTACAATGAGCAGTTCTTC
CASNFRGRYIYNEQFF
>TRBJ2-5|TRBV27|few|NA
TGTGCCAGCAGTTTACGGAGAACGGAGACCCAGTACTTC
CASSLRRTETQYF
>TRBJ2-2|TRBV19|NA|NA
TGTGCCAGTAGGTCGACAGCGAACACCGGGGAGCTGTTTTTT
CASRSTANTGELFF
>TRBJ1-1|TRBV28|NA|NA
TGTGCCAGCAATTGGGGGTCCGCTGAAGCTTTCTTT
CASNWGSAEAFF
>TRBJ1-1|TRBV5-1|once|NA
TGCGCCAGCAGCCGTTCCTGGAGGGACGCTGAAGCTTTCTTT
CASSRSWRDAEAFF
>TRBJ2-1|TRBV20-1|once|TRBD1
TGCAGTGCCCACAGGGGGGACAGGGGAATTTACGAGCAGTTCTTC
CSAHRGDRGIYEQFF
>TRBJ2-7|TRBV5-5|few|TRBD1
TGTGCCAGCACCATAGGACAGGGCGAGTACTACGAGCAGTACTTC
CASTIGQGEYYEQYF
>TRBJ2-3|TRBV24-1|NA|NA
TGTGCCACCAGTGATTTGGATTTGCCAGATACGCAGTATTTT
CATSDLDLPDTQYF
>TRBJ2-7|TRBV29-1|few|NA
TGCAGCGTTCAGGCACAGAACTCCTACGAGCAGTACTTC
CSVQAQNSYEQYF
>TRBJ2-7|TRBV12-5|few|NA
TGTGCTAGTGGTTTGGGTCCTACCGAGCAGTACTTC
CASGLGPTEQYF
>TRBJ2-7|TRBV7-9|few|NA
TGTGCCAGCAGCTCGGAGGGGTTCAACGAGCAGTACTTC
CASSSEGFNEQYF
>TRBJ1-5|TRBV20-1|NA|NA
TGCAGTGCTAGTGCGGGCCTTAGCAATCAGCCCCAGCATTTT
CSASAGLSNQPQHF
>TRBJ2-7|TRBV20-1|NA|NA
TGCAGTGCTAGAAAAGAGGACGGACGGCACTTC
CSARKEDGRHF
>TRBJ2-1|TRBV6-6|few|NA
TGTGCCAGCAGTTACTCTGAACGGAATGAGCAGTTCTTC
CASSYSERNEQFF
>TRBJ2-1|TRBV9|many|NA
TGTGCCAGCAGCTCCCGGTACAATGAGCAGTTCTTC
CASSSRYNEQFF
>TRBJ2-1|TRBV29-1|few|TRBD1
TGCAGCGCCCACCACGGGACAGGGGTATACAATGAGCAGTTCTTC
CSAHHGTGVYNEQFF
>TRBJ2-7|TRBV30|NA|NA
TGTGCCTGGAGTGACTTTTCGTACGAGCAGTACTTC
CAWSDFSYEQYF
>TRBJ1-2|TRBV4-2|NA|NA
TGTGCCAGCAGCCAAACAGGGACGGCTACTAACTATGGCTACACCTTC
CASSQTGTATNYGYTF
>TRBJ2-1|TRBV3-1|few|TRBD2
TGTGCCAGCAGCCAAAGGACTAGCGGGACGAGAAATGAGCAGTTCTTC
CASSQRTSGTRNEQFF
>TRBJ2-2|TRBV5-1|NA|TRBD2
TGCGCCAGCAGCTTAGGGACTAGCGTCACCGGGGAGCTGTTTTTT
CASSLGTSVTGELFF
>TRBJ2-5|TRBV4-1|NA|TRBD2
TGCGCCAGCAGCCAAGAGGGTCTAGGGCTAGCGGGAGCCCGCGAGACCCAGTACTTC
CASSQEGLGLAGARETQYF